What follows are 23 T cell receptor beta chains derived from one specimen sequenced in a study of T-cell memory formation after mild COVID-19. MiXCR, run by TCRdb on the 5' RACE reads, gives a single entry per CDR3 protein. Of around 340,000 distinct CDR3 sequences in the sample, 13% were seen once. Sequencing input: PBMCs or a T cell subset sorted from them (not recorded which). Receptor source: a man aged 18-30 years who had mild COVID-19 (a few samples of this study predate the infection). Cell type and time point are not known.

Here the CDR3 reads CASSIGQKDTQYF. The CDR3 DNA is TGTGCCAGCAGCATCGGACAGAAAGATACGCAGTATTTT. V usage is TRBV7-9 and J usage is TRBJ2-3; tentative D call: TRBD1 (6 bases). V was cut by 5 bases and J by 5 bases, with 11 bases left in between. CDR3 size: 13 residues. Per the germline V gene, CDR1 is SEHNR and CDR2 is FQNEAQ (reference sequence).

There are a few counts of this clonotype. The chain is built from TRBV20-1 and TRBJ2-4; tentatively, D is TRBD1 (6 bases). The CDR3 extends over 15 amino acids. CDR1 and CDR2 (germline): DFQATT, SNEGSKA (reference sequence). V was trimmed by 6 bases and J by 2 bases, leaving 17 bases between them. CDR3 loop: CSAWTEPMPKNIQYF. The CDR3 nucleotides are TGCAGTGCATGGACAGAACCTATGCCCAAAAACATTCAGTACTTC.

CDR3 protein: CASSFRWAASDTQYF. CDR3 sequence (DNA): TGTGCCAGCAGTTTCCGCTGGGCAGCTTCAGATACGCAGTATTTT. The chain joins TRBV12-3 or TRBV12-4 to TRBJ2-3, with no clear D. Trimming removed 3 bases at V and 4 bases at J, with 14 bases between. The CDR3 contains 15 residues.

This clonotype occurred a few times. The CDR3 spells CASSKTGQGASRNYGYTF. The DNA of the CDR3 is TGTGCCAGCAGCAAAACGGGACAGGGGGCCTCGCGTAACTATGGCTACACCTTC. The gene calls are TRBV21-1 and TRBJ1-2; the table calls TRBD1, which could not be checked here. TRBV21-1 is labeled a pseudogene. The CDR3 sequence is 18 residues long.

This chain connects TRBV5-1 to TRBJ2-7; TRBD1 matches at 7 bases. The ends lost 5 bases at V and 0 bases at J; junction bases unmatched: 5. There are 14 residues in the CDR3. CDR1 is SGHRS and CDR2 is YFSETQ in the germline V gene. The CDR3 is CASRFGDSSYEQYV. As DNA, the CDR3 is TGCGCCAGCAGGTTTGGGGACAGCTCCTACGAGCAGTACGTC.

This clonotype was recorded many times. J is TRBJ1-5 and V is TRBV7-2; the match to TRBD1 covers 7 bases. Germline values: CDR1 SGHTA, CDR2 FQGNSA. The CDR3 runs 14 residues. V was clipped by 0 bases and J by 6 bases; unmatched bases: 2. The CDR3 sequence: CASSLAEGAQPQHF. As DNA, the CDR3 is TGTGCCAGCAGCTTAGCGGAGGGGGCTCAGCCCCAGCATTTT.

A few counts support this clonotype. V gene TRBV4-1 combines with J gene TRBJ2-5, with no clear D. This CDR3 is 18 amino acids long. V lost 4 bases, J lost 2 bases, and 23 bases lay in between. The germline V gene has CDR1 MGHRA and CDR2 YSYEKL. The chain's CDR3 is CASSPAYKENRRQETQYF. CDR3 DNA: TGCGCCAGCAGCCCTGCGTACAAGGAGAACAGAAGACAAGAGACCCAGTACTTC.

The rearrangement uses TRBV7-2 and TRBJ2-7; possibly TRBD2 for D (5 bases). Germline V gene lookup returns CDR1 SGHTA and CDR2 FQGNSA. The germline V and J ends were trimmed by 2 bases and 3 bases, with 17 bases remaining between them. This CDR3 has 16 amino acids. CDR3 nucleotide sequence: TGTGCCAGCAGCTTAACGGGGTTAGCCCAGCGCTACGAGCAGTACTTC. Amino acids: CASSLTGLAQRYEQYF.

This clonotype has at least ten counts. The rearrangement links TRBV9 to TRBJ2-3; D uncertain. Germline V gene lookup returns CDR1 SGDLS and CDR2 YYNGEE. The length of the CDR3 is 12 residues. With 1 base removed from V and 3 bases from J, the gap between germline ends came to 3 bases. The CDR3 spells CASSVMTDTQYF. In nucleotides, the CDR3 is TGTGCCAGCAGCGTAATGACAGATACGCAGTATTTT.

The rearrangement joins TRBV4-3 to TRBJ2-3, with 7 bases identical to TRBD2. Trimming took 0 bases from V and 7 from J; bases not matched to a gene: 13. CDR3 size: 17 residues. From germline, CDR1 is LGHNA and CDR2 YSLEER. The CDR3: CASSQDRAGSGRNTQYF. CDR3 DNA: TGCGCCAGCAGCCAAGATCGCGCGGGATCCGGGAGGAATACGCAGTATTTT.

The rearrangement joins TRBV7-8 to TRBJ2-5, with D perhaps matching TRBD1 or TRBD2 (5 bases each). This CDR3 comprises 12 residues. Trimming left V 5 bases short and J 8 bases short, with 12 bases between. Germline values: CDR1 SGHVS, CDR2 FQNEAQ. The CDR3 region is CASSLPGPTQYF. DNA of the CDR3: TGTGCCAGCAGCCTGCCGGGACCCACCCAGTACTTC.

This clonotype was seen only a few times. CDR3 nucleotides: TGCAGCGTATCAGCGGGGGGCTATAAAGGGAACATTCAGTACTTC. Translation gives CSVSAGGYKGNIQYF. V and J are TRBV29-1 and TRBJ2-4; 9 positions match TRBD2. The V gene's germline CDR1 is SQVTM and CDR2 ANQGSEA. J gave up 7 bases and V 6 bases, and 13 bases lay outside the gene matches. The CDR3 runs to 15 residues. The whole variable domain, remainder taken from reference TRBV29-1 and TRBJ2-4, is SAVISQKPSRDICQRGTSLTIQCQVDSQVTMMFWYRQQPGQSLTLIATANQGSEATYESGFVIDKFPISRPNLTFSTLTVSNMSPEDSSIYLCSVSAGGYKGNIQYFGAGTRLSVL.

The chain has TRBV7-2 and TRBJ2-2; D unresolved. Trimming took 2 bases from V and 6 from J, leaving 4 bases between them. The germline V gene has CDR1 SGHTA and CDR2 FQGNSA. The CDR3 spans 12 residues. In DNA form, the CDR3 reads TGTGCCAGCAGCTTACACTCCGGGGAGCTGTTTTTT. Translating it yields CASSLHSGELFF.

At least ten counts were recorded for this clonotype. The genes are TRBV24-1 and TRBJ2-5; TRBD2 matches 11 bases. The V gene end was trimmed by 0 bases and the J gene end by 4 bases; junction bases not matched to a gene: 3. This CDR3 region has 16 residues. Germline CDR1 reads KGHDR; CDR2 reads SFDVKD. CDR3 coding DNA: TGTGCCACCAGTGATTTGGCTAGCGGGGGGAGAGAGACCCAGTACTTC. It specifies CATSDLASGGRETQYF.

This clonotype was seen only a few times. The chain is built from TRBV11-2 and TRBJ2-3; TRBD1 matches 7 bases. The V and J ends lost 0 bases and 6 bases, in that order; junction bases with no gene match: 9. The CDR3 length is 16 residues. The V gene's germline CDR1 is SGHAT and CDR2 FQNNGV. The CDR3 region is CASSLEGGLKVDTQYF. Written as DNA, the CDR3 is TGTGCCAGCAGCTTAGAAGGGGGCCTCAAGGTGGATACGCAGTATTTT. The variable domain in full, completed from reference TRBV11-2 and TRBJ2-3, reads EAGVAQSPRYKIIEKRQSVAFWCNPISGHATLYWYQQILGQGPKLLIQFQNNGVVDDSQLPKDRFSAERLKGVDSTLKIQPAKLEDSAVYLCASSLEGGLKVDTQYFGPGTRLTVL.

This clonotype showed up many times. This sequence joins TRBV11-3 and TRBJ2-3; D is possibly TRBD1 or TRBD2 (5 bases each). CDR1 is SGHNT, CDR2 YENEEA, per germline. Deletions cut 4 bases from V and 1 base from J, with 12 bases between. This CDR3 region has 15 residues. CDR3 DNA sequence: TGTGCCAGCAGCTCACCCGGGACCCGCACAGATACGCAGTATTTT. Its translation is CASSSPGTRTDTQYF.

The gene calls are TRBV7-3 and TRBJ2-1; D unclear. V was clipped by 0 bases and J by 3 bases, with 9 bases between them. The germline gives CDR1 SGHTA, CDR2 FQGTGA. The CDR3 is 15 amino acids. The CDR3 here is CASSLTRSSYNEQFF. The CDR3 DNA reads as TGTGCCAGCAGCTTAACCCGTAGCAGCTACAATGAGCAGTTCTTC.

J is TRBJ1-1 and V is TRBV5-1; D possibly corresponds to TRBD1 (6 bases). Germline CDR1 is SGHRS and CDR2 is YFSETQ. This CDR3 has 15 residues. Trimming removed 2 bases at V and 1 base at J, with 12 bases between. The CDR3 loop reads CASSLLTGPNTEAFF. As DNA, the CDR3 is TGCGCCAGCAGCTTATTGACAGGTCCGAACACTGAAGCTTTCTTT.

This chain connects TRBV7-9 to TRBJ1-5; no reliable D call. Germline V gene sequence: CDR1 SEHNR, CDR2 FQNEAQ (reference sequence). Between the trimmed V and J ends, which lost 5 bases and 6 bases, there was a span of 11 bases. The CDR3 sequence is 13 residues long. This chain's CDR3 is CASSPGFRQPQHF. The DNA for the CDR3 is TGTGCCAGCAGCCCAGGTTTCCGTCAGCCCCAGCATTTT.

Many counts were recorded for this clonotype. The V call is TRBV7-9, the J call TRBJ1-1, with a possible D match to TRBD1 (5 bases). V dropped 8 bases and J dropped 1 base, with 11 bases sitting between them. The CDR3 has 13 amino acids. CDR1 SEHNR and CDR2 FQNEAQ come from the germline V gene (reference sequence). The CDR3 DNA sequence: TGTGCCAGCTCCAGGGTGGCGAACACTGAAGCTTTCTTT. Translation gives CASSRVANTEAFF.

J is TRBJ1-4 and V is TRBV7-2, with unresolved D. V lost 11 bases and J lost 10, with 26 bases in between. The CDR3 covers 15 residues. The germline V gene has CDR1 SGHTA and CDR2 FQGNSA. The CDR3 here is CASQKEARPGRKLFF. The CDR3 coding sequence is TGTGCCTCTCAGAAGGAGGCCCGCCCCGGGAGAAAACTGTTTTTT.

The chain employs TRBV11-2 and TRBJ2-1, with D hard to call. Trimming removed 5 bases at V and 4 bases at J, with 12 bases between. This CDR3 region has 14 residues. Germline V lookup: CDR1 SGHAT, CDR2 FQNNGV. The DNA for the CDR3 is TGTGCCAGCAGCCTGGACCGTATGTACAATGAGCAGTTCTTC. It encodes CASSLDRMYNEQFF. The whole variable domain, remainder taken from reference TRBV11-2 and TRBJ2-1, is EAGVAQSPRYKIIEKRQSVAFWCNPISGHATLYWYQQILGQGPKLLIQFQNNGVVDDSQLPKDRFSAERLKGVDSTLKIQPAKLEDSAVYLCASSLDRMYNEQFFGPGTRLTVL.

The CDR3 DNA sequence: TGTGCCAGCAGGGCGAGAGGGGGCGGCTCCTATAATTCACCCCTCCACTTT. Protein sequence: CASRARGGGSYNSPLHF. The genes are TRBV2 and TRBJ1-6; 7 nucleotides align to TRBD1. Germline CDR1 is SNHLY and CDR2 is FYNNEI. Trimming removed 6 bases from V and 0 bases from J; junction bases left unmatched: 8. This CDR3 has 17 amino acids. Drawing the rest from reference TRBV2 and TRBJ1-6, the complete variable domain is EPEVTQTPSHQVTQMGQEVILRCVPISNHLYFYWYRQILGQKVEFLVSFYNNEISEKSEIFDDQFSVERPDGSNFTLKIRSTKLEDSAMYFCASRARGGGSYNSPLHFGNGTRLTVT.